Listed below are T cell receptor beta chains from one sample, sequenced in a study of blood T cell repertoires in COVID-19. Only in-frame clones appear in the TCRdb table, and some are missing; sequencing was by immunoSEQ multiplex PCR. The data show around 200,000 clones, with around nine tenths seen just once and roughly 6.2% held by the top ten. The source material was peripheral blood. The source is a man between 60 and 75 years old who had recovered from COVID-19. Each CDR3 is given without its conserved first and last residue.

V gene	CDR3 length	CDR3 protein
TRBV6-6	13	ASSSSPAGTGAQH
TRBV12-3/TRBV12-4	11	ASSFAPTYEQY
TRBV10-2	13	ASSPTSGSPDTQY
TRBV4-2	13	ASSQRQGTNTEAF
TRBV24-1	13	ATSPRDRAQETQY
TRBV19	16	ASSIRYWRAPETYEQY
TRBV7-6	13	ASSSAGTAGGEQY
TRBV5-6	15	ASSWGGAGGSNQPQH
TRBV28	14	ASSFTRQANTGELF
TRBV3-1/TRBV3-2	12	ASSLLGSYNEQF
TRBV14	15	ASSQDPGLAGGQTQY
TRBV19	15	ASSLPGSPRGPDTQY
TRBV7-2	13	ASSLRSASGDEQF
TRBV30	11	AWRPQGYTEAF
TRBV7-3	13	ASSFGQGAAEKLF
TRBV5-4	14	ASSFAGLAGLETQY
TRBV7-9	11	ASSLLGDTEAF
TRBV6-1	14	ASSETGQGSGNTIY
TRBV27	14	ASSPVAGGSYNEQF
TRBV27	12	ASSSDSYYNEQF
TRBV19	15	ASSISGSRGSRNEQF
TRBV7-2	14	ASSLGRVLPTETQY
TRBV7-9	13	ASSPGTDGNEKLF
TRBV7-9	12	ASSFLVAGPEAF
TRBV19	14	ASSMAGGRNTGELF
TRBV9	13	ASSVVEGGYNEQF
TRBV19	14	ASSIRSSGSYNEQF
TRBV5-6	12	ASSLVPREETQY
TRBV10-3	11	AAGQGATDTQY
TRBV5-4	11	ASSRDRFAEAF
TRBV2	10	ASKVGAYEQY
TRBV19	12	ASSIWEKGAAQY
TRBV6-5	12	ASSREFINEKLF
TRBV2	15	ASNNRWQGEKNSPLH
TRBV9	17	ASSSRPGTSGVFTDTQY
TRBV29-1	12	SVGPAGGQETQY
TRBV14	13	ASSQMGGNTGELF
TRBV9	13	ASSVGSASSYEQY
TRBV5-1	12	ASSQGSMNTEAF
TRBV7-9	13	ASSLDGVAETEAF
TRBV3-1/TRBV3-2	11	ASSQGSVYEQY